This entry concerns a single TCR beta chain. Germline lookup yields CDR1 SGHTA and CDR2 FQGTGA. The CDR3 has 13 residues. Deletions cut 4 bases from V and 1 base from J, with 7 bases between. Only in-frame clones appear in the TCRdb table, and some are missing; sequencing was by immunoSEQ multiplex PCR. The sample includes 100,000 to 120,000 clones, roughly nine tenths of them seen just once. The data are from a study of blood T cell repertoires in COVID-19. Study-level information: The United States, Italy and Spain supplied acute and convalescent COVID-19 samples.

The TCR sequence derives from a human donor in a cohort sampled during active COVID-19. Specimen: peripheral blood. This rearrangement joins TRBV7-3 to TRBJ1-1, with D possibly matching TRBD1 (5 bases). The CDR3 bases are TGTGCCAGCAGCTCACAGGAGAACACTGAAGCTTTCTTT. Protein: CASSSQENTEAFF.